Listed below are T cell receptor beta chains from one sample, sequenced in a study of blood T cells in healthy people across ages. TCRdb independently ran MiXCR on the 5' RACE reads; one entry per CDR3 protein. The table has 1.5 million to 2 million distinct CDR3 sequences, about 28% seen once. The specimen sequenced was blood. These receptor sequences come from a woman aged 30 to 39 in good health. Each CDR3 is given with its conserved first and last residue. The D gene is left open where the match is weak. The size entry is marked missing in some rows and otherwise reads once, few, many or a size class.

cdr3_nt cdr3_aa clone_size j_call d_call v_call
TGTGTCGGCAAATCCAGCCCGGCGGAGACCCAGTACTTC CVGKSSPAETQYF . TRBJ2-5 . TRBV6-5
TGTGCCAGCAGTTTTGGCGGGGGTGCAAATGAGCAGTTCTTC CASSFGGGANEQFF many TRBJ2-1 TRBD2 TRBV12-3/TRBV12-4
TGTGCCAGCAGCCATGGGACAGGAGGAACTATCGGCTTTGGCTACACCTTC CASSHGTGGTIGFGYTF . TRBJ1-2 TRBD1 TRBV7-2
TGTGCCAGCAGCCAAGAGGATCGGACAGGGCAGGAGACCCAGTACTTC CASSQEDRTGQETQYF . TRBJ2-5 TRBD1 TRBV3-1
TGCAGTGCTACCCCCTGGAGAGGGCTGGACGAGCAGTACTTC CSATPWRGLDEQYF many TRBJ2-7 . TRBV20-1
TGCGCCAGCAGGGGAACGGGAGGAGTCGACGAGCAGTACTTC CASRGTGGVDEQYF many TRBJ2-7 TRBD2 TRBV5-1
TGCAGCGTTGGACAGGGTGTCCACAATGAGCAGTTCTTC CSVGQGVHNEQFF . TRBJ2-1 TRBD1 TRBV29-1
TGCGCCAGCAGCTTGGACCCCAGAAGATCTGGAAACACCATATATTTT CASSLDPRRSGNTIYF . TRBJ1-3 . TRBV5-1
TGTGCCAGCAGGGGGACAGGGAAAATATATTTT CASRGTGKIYF . TRBJ1-3 TRBD1 TRBV12-3/TRBV12-4
TGCAGCGTTGGCCGGGTTGGGGCCTTCAATGAGCAGTTCTTC CSVGRVGAFNEQFF . TRBJ2-1 . TRBV29-1
TGCGCCAGCAGCCCGGCGGGGACAGGGTCCACTGAAGCTTTCTTT CASSPAGTGSTEAFF few TRBJ1-1 TRBD1 TRBV5-1
TGTGCCAGCAGCCATTCGGGACAGGGGTTACGGAATGAGCAGTTCTTC CASSHSGQGLRNEQFF . TRBJ2-1 TRBD1 TRBV14
TGTGCCAGCAGCACAACCGGACTAGCGGGGCCCCCCGATACGCAGTATTTT CASSTTGLAGPPDTQYF . TRBJ2-3 TRBD2 TRBV9
TGTGCCAGCACAGAGGAGGGGTACTACAATGAGCAGTTCTTC CASTEEGYYNEQFF . TRBJ2-1 . TRBV2
TGCAGTGCTAGAGACGGGGAGCTGTTTTTT CSARDGELFF few TRBJ2-2 . TRBV20-1
TGCAGTGCTAGGGGACTAGCGGGGGGTTACGAGCAGTACTTC CSARGLAGGYEQYF many TRBJ2-7 TRBD2 TRBV20-1
TGTGCCAGCAGTGAAGAGAATCAGGGGGCCGGCTACACCTTC CASSEENQGAGYTF . TRBJ1-2 TRBD1 TRBV2
TGTGCCAGCAGTGACCCTTCGGGATACGAGCAGTACTTC CASSDPSGYEQYF . TRBJ2-7 . TRBV7-9
TGTGCCAGCGTGGGCCTAGCGGGAGCCACAGATACGCAGTATTTT CASVGLAGATDTQYF . TRBJ2-3 TRBD2 TRBV7-2
TGCAGCGTTGAAGTCGGGCCTTTCGCGACCCAGTACTTC CSVEVGPFATQYF few TRBJ2-5 . TRBV29-1
TGTGCCATCAGTGACCCACCGCCCCGGGACACCTACGAGCAGTACTTC CAISDPPPRDTYEQYF many TRBJ2-7 . TRBV10-3
TGCGCCAGCAGCTTGCGGGGCGGGGGCCCCGCCGCAGATACGCAGTATTTT CASSLRGGGPAADTQYF . TRBJ2-3 . TRBV5-1
TGCAGCGTTCTTGGGGCGCAGGGGTATCCAGATACGCAGTATTTT CSVLGAQGYPDTQYF many TRBJ2-3 . TRBV29-1
TGTGCCAGCTCGCCCGCTAAGAACACTGAAGCTTTCTTT CASSPAKNTEAFF few TRBJ1-1 . TRBV18
TGTGCCATCAGTGGGATGGACAGGCCTAACTATGGCTACACCTTC CAISGMDRPNYGYTF few TRBJ1-2 TRBD1 TRBV10-3
TGCGCCAGCAGCGTGGAGACTTACAATGAGCAGTTCTTC CASSVETYNEQFF . TRBJ2-1 . TRBV5-1
TGTGCCAGCAGTTTACGCCCCCAAGGGCTCGAGCAGTACTTC CASSLRPQGLEQYF many TRBJ2-7 . TRBV27
TGTGCCAGCGGCTCCGGACAGCTACTGAACACTGAAGCTTTCTTT CASGSGQLLNTEAFF . TRBJ1-1 . TRBV7-9
TGTGCCAGCAGTTACGGGGGGCTTCGGGACATCTTCAGGGGAGAGAACTATGGCTACACCTTC CASSYGGLRDIFRGENYGYTF . TRBJ1-2 . TRBV6-5
TGCGCCAGCAGCCAGGATGACAGGGGTGGGAGCGAGCAGTACTTC CASSQDDRGGSEQYF many TRBJ2-7 TRBD1 TRBV4-1
TGTGCCAGCAGCTTCAAGGGCTCCTACGAGCAGTACTTC CASSFKGSYEQYF many TRBJ2-7 . TRBV7-2
TGCGCCAGCAGCCGTTCCGGGACAGGATCCTACGAGCAGTACTTC CASSRSGTGSYEQYF few TRBJ2-7 TRBD1 TRBV5-1
TGTGCCAGCACTCCCGCTGTTGGCGGGTGGGGCACAGATACGCAGTATTTT CASTPAVGGWGTDTQYF many TRBJ2-3 . TRBV3-1
TGTGCCAGCAGCTTACGGACAGGGGCAGTCTACGAGCAGTACTTC CASSLRTGAVYEQYF . TRBJ2-7 TRBD1 TRBV7-9
TGTGCCAGCACCTACGGCGGTGGAGCTGAGCAGTTCTTC CASTYGGGAEQFF many TRBJ2-1 . TRBV6-5
TGCAGTGCTAGATCTGGGGGGAACCAAGAGACCCAGTACTTC CSARSGGNQETQYF few TRBJ2-5 . TRBV20-1
TGTGCTAGTGGTTCCCAGACTAGCGGAGATGAGCAGTTCTTC CASGSQTSGDEQFF few TRBJ2-1 TRBD2 TRBV12-5
TGTGCCCGCAGCCAAGTAAAGACTAGCGGGGGAGGTGAGACCCAGTACTTC CARSQVKTSGGGETQYF . TRBJ2-5 TRBD2 TRBV3-1
TGTGCCAGCAGTAGAACCGGGGGCTCTGGGGCCAACGTCCTGACTTTC CASSRTGGSGANVLTF . TRBJ2-6 . TRBV28
TGCGCCAGCAGCCAAGATGGACAGGGGGCAAGTACGCAGTATTTT CASSQDGQGASTQYF . TRBJ2-3 TRBD1 TRBV4-1
TGTGCCAGCAGAAACGGACAGGGGAGGATCTACGAGCAGTACTTC CASRNGQGRIYEQYF . TRBJ2-7 TRBD1 TRBV6-1
TGTGCCAGCTCACCAATGGAGGGAACCCGCTACGAGCGGTACTTC CASSPMEGTRYERYF . TRBJ2-7 . TRBV18
TGCGCCAGCAGCTTGGAGGGGGACTCTGGAAACACCATATATTTT CASSLEGDSGNTIYF . TRBJ1-3 . TRBV5-1
TGTGCCAGCAGCACCAGTACAGGGCGAGATGGCTACACCTTC CASSTSTGRDGYTF many TRBJ1-2 . TRBV7-9
TGTGCCTGGATCGGTGAATTCTATGGCTACACCTTC CAWIGEFYGYTF . TRBJ1-2 . TRBV30
TGCAGTGCTGGCACAGATATGCAGTATTTT CSAGTDMQYF . TRBJ2-3 . TRBV20-1
TGTGCCAGCAGCCAAAGAGCCGAGGGTGTTATCAACACCGGGGAGCTGTTTTTT CASSQRAEGVINTGELFF . TRBJ2-2 . TRBV3-1
TGCAGTGCTAGAGTGACATCCCATGGCTACACCTTC CSARVTSHGYTF . TRBJ1-2 . TRBV20-1
TGTGCCAGCAGCGGGCTTGGGGGGGCGGTCTATGGCTACACCTTC CASSGLGGAVYGYTF few TRBJ1-2 . TRBV7-2